This T cell receptor beta chain emerged from a study of CD8 T cells in Susac syndrome. It was with random hexamers that roughly 0.45 to 1 ug RNA was reverse transcribed. MiXCR, run by TCRdb on the immunoSEQ multiplex PCR reads, gives a single entry per CDR3 protein. This sample carries roughly 160,000 distinct CDR3 sequences, more than 95% of them seen once, and the ten largest clones take about 0.13%. The CDR3 sequence is 15 residues long. Germline V gene sequence: CDR1 SGHNT, CDR2 YYREEE (reference sequence). With V trimmed by 0 bases and J by 5 bases, 1 base remained unmatched. The sequencing input was CD4+ T cells from PBMCs. The sequence was collected from a human donor with Susac syndrome. The chain recombines TRBV5-4 with TRBJ2-1, with TRBD2 matching 11 bases. The CDR3 here is CASSLELAGDNEQFF. In DNA, the CDR3 is TGTGCCAGCAGCTTGGAACTAGCGGGAGACAATGAGCAGTTCTTC.